Below, 24 T cell receptor beta chains from the same sample are listed, as sequenced in a study of blood T cell repertoires in COVID-19. Using immunoSEQ multiplex PCR, the repertoire was profiled, and TCRdb retains in-frame clones only, with some absent. The table records 250,000 to 300,000 clones, around 90% of them present only once. The sample taken for sequencing was PBMCs or T cells enriched from blood (not recorded which). Receptors originate from a woman aged 35 to 49 who had recovered from COVID-19.

This clone appeared once. This chain links TRBV11-2 with TRBJ2-1; the match to TRBD2 covers 7 bases. The CDR3 consists of 17 residues. Germline CDR1 and CDR2: SGHAT and FQNNGV. V lost 3 bases, J lost 5 bases, and 13 bases stayed unmatched. CDR3 amino acids: CASSFDPRAGVDNEQFF. CDR3 nucleotides: TGTGCCAGCAGCTTTGACCCCCGCGCGGGAGTCGACAATGAGCAGTTCTTC.

This chain joins TRBV4-1 and TRBJ1-4, with TRBD1 matching 7 bases. In germline, CDR1 is MGHRA, CDR2 YSYEKL. V trimming: 3 bases; J trimming: 6 bases; junction bases outside the gene matches: 10. CDR3 length equals 16 residues. DNA of the CDR3: TGCGCCAGCAGCCAGGTCTACAGGGGACCGGATGAAAAACTGTTTTTT. This encodes CASSQVYRGPDEKLFF.

The chain uses TRBV14 and TRBJ1-2; D remains unclear. V was shortened by 1 base and J by 5 bases, with 8 bases between the two germline ends. Looked up from germline, CDR1 is SGHDN and CDR2 is FVKESK. The CDR3 has 13 amino acids. CDR3 protein: CASSQVRGYGYTF. CDR3 DNA sequence: TGTGCCAGCAGCCAAGTGCGCGGATATGGCTACACCTTC.

V usage is TRBV6-2 or TRBV6-3 and J usage is TRBJ2-1; 8 bases fit TRBD2. V was pared by 5 bases and J by 0 bases, with 3 bases of the junction left unmatched. Germline lookup yields CDR1 MNHEY and CDR2 SVGEGT. This CDR3 spans 15 amino acids. DNA for the CDR3: TGTGCCAGCAGTAACGGGAGGGTCTCCTACAATGAGCAGTTCTTC. Its protein is CASSNGRVSYNEQFF.

The chain combines TRBV15 with TRBJ1-5; a weak D match, TRBD1 (6 bases). From germline, CDR1 is LNHNV and CDR2 YYDKDF (reference sequence). The germline V and J ends were trimmed by 4 bases and 9 bases, with 19 bases remaining between them. CDR3 length: 15 residues. Here the CDR3 reads CATSTRTVPFRPQHF. The CDR3 bases are TGTGCCACCAGCACCCGGACAGTCCCCTTTCGGCCCCAGCATTTT.

The chain employs TRBV19 and TRBJ1-3; 7 nucleotides line up with TRBD1. The J segment lost 1 base and the V segment lost 9 bases, leaving 12 bases of the junction unmatched. Germline values: CDR1 LNHDA, CDR2 SQIVND (reference sequence). The CDR3 consists of 16 residues. The CDR3 nucleotides are TGTGCCAGCCGACCTACAGGGGAGCGTTCTGGAAACACCATATATTTT. Its protein product is CASRPTGERSGNTIYF.

This sequence joins TRBV19 and TRBJ2-3, with D possibly matching TRBD1 (7 bases). Trimming cost V 4 bases and J 5 bases, with 16 bases left between them. The CDR3 contains 15 residues. Germline loops: CDR1 LNHDA, CDR2 SQIVND (reference sequence). DNA of the CDR3: TGTGCCAGTAGTAGACAGGGATGGGGGGAAGATACGCAGTATTTT. Protein sequence: CASSRQGWGEDTQYF.

This chain joins TRBV7-9 and TRBJ1-1; 7 bases are shared with TRBD1. After removal of 7 bases from V and 8 bases from J, the junction contained 13 bases not matched to a gene. CDR3 length: 14 residues. Germline V gene lookup returns CDR1 SEHNR and CDR2 FQNEAQ (reference sequence). In nucleotides, the CDR3 is TGTGCCAGCATCTCCACGACAGGGAGTCTGGAAGCTTTCTTT. Protein: CASISTTGSLEAFF.

This chain links TRBV13 with TRBJ2-3; possibly TRBD1 for D (6 bases). Deletions cut 6 bases from V and 10 bases from J, with 26 bases between. CDR1 is PRHDT, CDR2 FYEKMQ, per germline (reference sequence). There are 16 residues in the CDR3. The CDR3 loop reads CASSYRVGLSQGAQYF. Here the CDR3 DNA reads TGTGCCAGCAGTTACAGGGTTGGTCTGTCCCAGGGTGCGCAGTATTTT.

V gene TRBV11-2 combines with J gene TRBJ2-5, with 10 positions matching TRBD1. In germline, CDR1 is SGHAT, CDR2 FQNNGV. After removal of 1 base from V and 4 bases from J, the junction contained 3 bases not matched to a gene. The CDR3 runs 15 residues. The CDR3 DNA sequence: TGTGCCAGCAGCTTAGGGTGGACAGGGGGAGAGACCCAGTACTTC. Its protein product is CASSLGWTGGETQYF.

CDR3 DNA sequence: TGTGCCAGCAGCCAAGCAGGGATGGAAGCTTTCTTT. Residues: CASSQAGMEAFF. The V and J genes are TRBV3-1 (or the pseudogene TRBV3-2) and TRBJ1-1; weak D call: TRBD1 (5 bases). Trimming removed 1 base at V and 8 bases at J, with 8 bases between. In germline, CDR1 is LGHDT, CDR2 YNNKEL (reference sequence). This CDR3 is built from 12 residues.

This sequence joins TRBV2 and TRBJ2-4, with D uncertain. V dropped 1 base and J dropped 0 bases, with 7 bases sitting between them. This CDR3 spans 15 amino acids. Germline assignment: CDR1 SNHLY and CDR2 FYNNEI. The CDR3 nucleotides read TGTGCCAGCAGTGAAGAAACATTAGCCAAAAACATTCAGTACTTC. It is translated as CASSEETLAKNIQYF. Full variable domain (outside the CDR3, taken from reference TRBV2 and TRBJ2-4): EPEVTQTPSHQVTQMGQEVILRCVPISNHLYFYWYRQILGQKVEFLVSFYNNEISEKSEIFDDQFSVERPDGSNFTLKIRSTKLEDSAMYFCASSEETLAKNIQYFGAGTRLSVL.

This chain connects TRBV5-4 to TRBJ2-7, with 9 bases fitting TRBD2. The ends lost 4 bases at V and 0 bases at J; junction bases unmatched: 8. Germline loops: CDR1 SGHNT, CDR2 YYREEE (reference sequence). The CDR3 runs to 16 residues. The CDR3 loop is CASSPTSGRSSYEQYF. In DNA, the CDR3 is TGTGCCAGCAGCCCGACTAGCGGAAGGAGCTCCTACGAGCAGTACTTC. The variable domain in full, with the rest retrieved from reference TRBV5-4 and TRBJ2-7, is ETGVTQSPTHLIKTRGQQVTLRCSSQSGHNTVSWYQQALGQGPQFIFQYYREEENGRGNFPPRFSGLQFPNYSSELNVNALELDDSALYLCASSPTSGRSSYEQYFGPGTRLTVT.

The chain uses TRBV4-1 and TRBJ1-5; a possible D gene is TRBD1 (6 bases). CDR1 and CDR2 from the germline V gene are MGHRA and YSYEKL. Trimming removed 1 base from V and 0 bases from J, with 13 bases in between. The length of the CDR3 is 17 residues. CDR3: CASSQGRGGASNQPQHF. CDR3 bases: TGCGCCAGCAGCCAAGGCCGGGGGGGGGCTAGCAATCAGCCCCAGCATTTT.

The V call is TRBV2, the J call TRBJ2-1; D gene unclear. The CDR3 spans 14 residues. Germline CDR1 reads SNHLY; CDR2 reads FYNNEI. Between the trimmed V and J ends, which lost 2 bases and 7 bases, there was a span of 12 bases. This CDR3 reads CASSESGARNEQFF. The CDR3 coding sequence is TGTGCCAGCAGTGAATCCGGAGCGAGGAATGAGCAGTTCTTC. The variable domain in full, completed from reference TRBV2 and TRBJ2-1, reads EPEVTQTPSHQVTQMGQEVILRCVPISNHLYFYWYRQILGQKVEFLVSFYNNEISEKSEIFDDQFSVERPDGSNFTLKIRSTKLEDSAMYFCASSESGARNEQFFGPGTRLTVL.

This sequence joins TRBV10-3 and TRBJ2-7, with 8 positions matching TRBD2. The CDR3 extends over 13 amino acids. Trimming took 10 bases from V and 2 from J; bases not matched to a gene: 7. Germline V lookup: CDR1 ENHRY, CDR2 SYGVKD. The CDR3 DNA reads TGTGCCACAACTAGCGGCGCGACCTACGAGCAGTACTTC. Its protein product is CATTSGATYEQYF.

This clone was observed a few times. This chain links TRBV5-1 with TRBJ2-4; a possible D gene is TRBD1 (5 bases). The CDR3 totals 14 residues. The V end lost 4 bases, the J end lost 7 bases, and 15 bases lay between the germline ends. Germline CDR1 reads SGHRS; CDR2 reads YFSETQ. The CDR3 sequence is CASSVQGAGNIQYF. CDR3 nucleotide sequence: TGCGCCAGCAGCGTTCAGGGCGCCGGGAACATTCAGTACTTC.

This clone was seen more than once but under ten times. A single base separates this from a much larger clone, so it may be a read error. The chain couples TRBV5-5 to TRBJ1-5; no reliable D call. With 1 base removed from V and 5 bases from J, the gap between germline ends came to 4 bases. The CDR3 length is 12 residues. Germline CDR1 and CDR2: SGHKS and YYEKEE (reference sequence). The CDR3 reads CASSLSDQPQHF. In DNA form, the CDR3 reads TGTGCCAGCAGCTTGAGCGATCAGCCCCAGCATTTT.

The chain uses TRBV30 and TRBJ1-6, with D hard to call. CDR3 size: 12 residues. Per the germline V gene, CDR1 is GTSNPN and CDR2 is SVGIG (reference sequence). V lost 0 bases to trimming and J lost 11 bases, with 8 bases between them. The CDR3 coding sequence is TGTGCCTGGAGTGTACCCGGGGCACCCCTCCACTTT. As protein: CAWSVPGAPLHF. The full variable domain, completed using reference TRBV30 and TRBJ1-6, is SQTIHQWPATLVQPVGSPLSLECTVEGTSNPNLYWYRQAAGRGLQLLFYSVGIGQISSEVPQNLSASRPQDRQFILSSKKLLLSDSGFYLCAWSVPGAPLHFGNGTRLTVT.

This clone came up once. The genes are TRBV2 and TRBJ1-3, with 9 bases that match TRBD1. The germline CDR1 and CDR2 sequences are SNHLY and FYNNEI. This CDR3 has 16 residues. The J segment lost 0 bases and the V segment lost 5 bases, leaving 5 bases of the junction unmatched. CDR3 DNA: TGTGCCAGCAGTTTACAGGGGGCGTTCTCTGGAAACACCATATATTTT. Amino acid sequence: CASSLQGAFSGNTIYF.

The CDR3 coding sequence is TGTGCTAGTGGCCCCGGGGGGCTTCGCAATCAGCCCCAGCATTTT. The encoded protein is CASGPGGLRNQPQHF. The chain is built from TRBV12-5 and TRBJ1-5; weak D call: TRBD1 (6 bases). V was pared by 6 bases and J by 2 bases, with 14 bases between. The CDR3 runs 15 residues. Germline V gives CDR1 LGHNT, CDR2 FRNRAP.

The chain couples TRBV9 to TRBJ1-6; 9 positions match TRBD1. CDR3 length equals 15 residues. Germline V gene sequence: CDR1 SGDLS, CDR2 YYNGEE. The V and J ends lost 4 bases and 11 bases, in that order; junction bases with no gene match: 10. This CDR3 reads CASSPLGGQGAPLHF. For the CDR3, the DNA is TGTGCCAGCAGCCCCCTTGGGGGACAGGGCGCACCCCTCCACTTT.

As to this clone: Mismatch with germline at one junction end may stem from a read error. This sequence joins TRBV6-1 and TRBJ1-1, with 7 bases identical to TRBD1. This CDR3 has 15 amino acids. The germline V gene encodes CDR1 MNHNS and CDR2 SASEGT. The CDR3 DNA follows: TGTGCCAGCAGGGAAGCGGGACAGAGGGTTCGTATGGCTTTCTTT. Its protein product is CASREAGQRVRMAFF.

The genes are TRBV5-4 and TRBJ2-3, with a tentative D call TRBD2 (5 bases). Germline loops: CDR1 SGHNT, CDR2 YYREEE (reference sequence). The V gene lost 2 bases and the J gene lost 2 bases, with 12 bases spanning the gap. The CDR3 spans 15 residues. The CDR3 DNA reads as TGTGCCAGCAGCTTCTCCGGGAACCCCACAGATACGCAGTATTTT. Residues: CASSFSGNPTDTQYF.